This T cell receptor beta chain was sequenced in a study of CD8+CD57+ T cells in acquired aplastic anemia. On the study more broadly: Sorted CD4+ and CD8+ cells gave an average of around 3 ug of DNA.

Deletions cut 5 bases from V and 4 bases from J, with 11 bases between. This CDR3 comprises 14 residues. The germline V gene encodes CDR1 SGHVS and CDR2 FNYEAQ. This clonotype was counted ten times or more. What it binds is not known. According to the study, genomic DNA was the template for TCR beta VDJ and CDR3 profiling. TCRdb processed the reads anew with MiXCR; each CDR3 protein has one entry. The data hold under 200,000 distinct CDR3 sequences, with under 70% observed a single time. Study-wide findings and caveats: Both patients and controls carried the same twenty-nine CD8+ CDR3 sequences. The CD8+ Simpson's diversity of patients and controls was not significantly different.

Sequencing input: sorted CD4+, CD8+, or CD8+CD57+ T cells (not recorded which) from PBMCs. This clonotype was sampled from a human donor with severe aplastic anemia or a healthy control (not recorded which). The chain is built from TRBV7-6 and TRBJ1-4; D is unresolved. In nucleotides, the CDR3 is TGTGCCAGCAGCCAGGCGGGCCTTAATGAAAAACTGTTTTTT. It specifies CASSQAGLNEKLFF.